The 15 T cell receptor beta chains listed next were all sequenced from one sample in a study of human T cells and chemical hapten exposure. TCRdb reprocessed the RACE reads via MiXCR and lists one record per CDR3 protein. The sample carries about 71,000 distinct CDR3 sequences, roughly 10% recorded once. Time point specified: patch test 3, about 24 weeks after DPC sensitization. Regarding treatment: therapeutic diphenylcyclopropenone sensitization with weekly scalp DPC. This material consisted of whole blood, taken in connection with sensitization to the hapten diphenylcyclopropenone (DPC). These receptors all stem from a woman aged 50 to 60 with alopecia areata. Some clones in this sample may be carry-over from other donors' samples.

This clonotype has at least ten counts. The V call is TRBV18, the J call TRBJ1-2; possible D gene TRBD1, 6 bases. The germline gives CDR1 KGHSH, CDR2 LQKENI. V dropped 4 bases and J dropped 6 bases, with 9 bases sitting between them. The CDR3 sequence is 12 residues long. The CDR3 DNA follows: TGTGCCAGCTCACGGGCAGGGGATGGCTACACCTTC. Translated: CASSRAGDGYTF.

This chain joins TRBV12-3 or TRBV12-4 and TRBJ2-7, with 9 bases lining up with TRBD1. Losses at the gene ends were 4 bases for V and 7 bases for J; bases not matched to a gene: 5. The CDR3 is 13 amino acids. CDR3 sequence: CASSYSGTGEQYF. In DNA form, the CDR3 reads TGTGCCAGCAGTTACTCCGGGACAGGGGAGCAGTACTTC.

In its sample, this clonotype was seen many times. J is TRBJ1-1 and V is TRBV18; TRBD1 agrees at 8 bases. Germline V CDR1 and CDR2: KGHSH, LQKENI. V lost 6 bases, J lost 0 bases, and 9 bases stayed unmatched. CDR3 length: 16 residues. CDR3 nucleotide sequence: TGTGCCAGCTCCCCCCGGACAGGGAACATGAACACTGAAGCTTTCTTT. Protein product: CASSPRTGNMNTEAFF.

This sequence joins TRBV5-5 and TRBJ1-1; unclear D gene. The CDR3 spans 17 residues. Germline loops: CDR1 SGHKS, CDR2 YYEKEE (reference sequence). With 2 bases removed from V and 3 bases from J, the gap between germline ends came to 20 bases. Here the CDR3 DNA reads TGTGCCAGCAGCTTCAGACCGGGGAGACCCGACTACACTGAAGCTTTCTTT. Protein sequence: CASSFRPGRPDYTEAFF. The full variable domain, rest sourced from reference TRBV5-5 and TRBJ1-1, is DAGVTQSPTHLIKTRGQQVTLRCSPISGHKSVSWYQQVLGQGPQFIFQYYEKEERGRGNFPDRFSARQFPNYSSELNVNALLLGDSALYLCASSFRPGRPDYTEAFFGQGTRLTVV.

J is TRBJ2-3 and V is TRBV6-2 or TRBV6-3, with 8 bases lining up with TRBD2. Germline assignment: CDR1 MNHEY and CDR2 SVGEGT. V was clipped by 5 bases and J by 3 bases; unmatched bases: 7. The CDR3 covers 15 residues. This CDR3 reads CASSRAGGTTDTQYF. As DNA, the CDR3 is TGTGCCAGCAGTCGGGCGGGGGGTACGACAGATACGCAGTATTTT.

This clonotype was recorded many times. The V and J genes are TRBV11-2 and TRBJ2-5; 9 bases map to TRBD1. The CDR3 contains 15 residues. V trimming: 7 bases; J trimming: 2 bases; junction bases outside the gene matches: 8. Per germline, CDR1 SGHAT and CDR2 FQNNGV. CDR3 in DNA: TGTGCCAGCAACACCCCTGGACAGGGGCAAGAGACCCAGTACTTC. Translation: CASNTPGQGQETQYF.

This clonotype appeared a few times. The chain joins TRBV28 to TRBJ1-6; D ambiguous. V gave up 7 bases and J gave up 8 bases, with 18 bases separating them. Germline assignment: CDR1 MDHEN and CDR2 SYDVKM. This CDR3 contains 15 residues. Here the CDR3 reads CASISQESKHSPLHF. The CDR3 DNA follows: TGTGCCAGCATTTCTCAGGAGAGTAAACATTCACCCCTCCACTTT.

With respect to this clonotype: A much more abundant neighbour one base away suggests this may be a read error. This chain uses TRBV28 with TRBJ2-7, with 14 positions matching TRBD2. This CDR3 is 14 amino acids long. V dropped 6 bases and J dropped 5; count of bases not matched to a gene: 3. Germline V gene data show CDR1 as MDHEN and CDR2 as SYDVKM. CDR3 bases: TGTGCCAGCAGGCCGGGACTAGCGGGAGACGAGCAGTACTTC. This codes for CASRPGLAGDEQYF.

This clonotype has more than one count but fewer than ten. The J gene is TRBJ2-7, the V gene TRBV28, with unresolved D. The CDR3 is 11 residues long. The V gene lost 8 bases and the J gene lost 2 bases, with 7 bases spanning the gap. Germline lookup yields CDR1 MDHEN and CDR2 SYDVKM. CDR3 sequence reads: CASLTAYEQYF. The CDR3 DNA is TGTGCCAGCCTGACTGCCTACGAGCAGTACTTC.

In this sample, this clonotype turned up a few times. The chain couples TRBV5-1 to TRBJ2-1, with D perhaps matching TRBD2 (6 bases). This CDR3 is 14 amino acids long. The ends were cut back, 0 bases at V and 7 bases at J, with 11 bases in the middle. Per the germline V gene, CDR1 is SGHRS and CDR2 is YFSETQ. The CDR3 loop is CASSLGLATNEQFF. In DNA form, the CDR3 reads TGCGCCAGCAGCTTGGGGCTAGCGACTAATGAGCAGTTCTTC. Based on the CDR3 plus reference TRBV5-1 and TRBJ2-1, the full variable domain is KAGVTQTPRYLIKTRGQQVTLSCSPISGHRSVSWYQQTPGQGLQFLFEYFSETQRNKGNFPGRFSGRQFSNSRSEMNVSTLELGDSALYLCASSLGLATNEQFFGPGTRLTVL.

This chain links TRBV20-1 with TRBJ1-1, with D uncertain. The V end was cut by 3 bases, the J end by 7 bases, with 15 bases between. CDR3 length: 13 amino acids. Per germline, CDR1 DFQATT and CDR2 SNEGSKA (reference sequence). CDR3 region: CSASLPVPFEAFF. Written as DNA, the CDR3 is TGCAGTGCTAGTCTCCCAGTCCCCTTTGAAGCTTTCTTT.

This clonotype was found many times. DNA of the CDR3: TGTGCCAGCAGCCGGACTGTTTACGAGCAGTACTTC. Translation gives CASSRTVYEQYF. The J gene is TRBJ2-7, the V gene TRBV7-9; tentatively, D is TRBD2 (5 bases). The germline gives CDR1 SEHNR, CDR2 FQNEAQ (reference sequence). This CDR3 has 12 amino acids. V dropped 5 bases and J dropped 4 bases, with 9 bases sitting between them.

This clonotype was counted between two and nine times. The chain carries TRBV6-2 or TRBV6-3 and TRBJ1-4; weak D call: TRBD1 (6 bases). V lost 3 bases, J lost 5 bases, and 13 bases lay in between. The germline V gene encodes CDR1 MNHEY and CDR2 SVGEGT. This CDR3 is built from 15 residues. DNA for the CDR3: TGTGCCAGCAGTTATCGACTGACAGGAAATGAAAAACTGTTTTTT. This gives the protein CASSYRLTGNEKLFF.

This clonotype showed up many times. The genes are TRBV29-1 and TRBJ2-2; D unclear. Per germline, CDR1 SQVTM and CDR2 ANQGSEA. V was cut by 7 bases and J by 2 bases, with 5 bases left in between. The CDR3 totals 11 residues. Here the CDR3 reads CSAQNTGELFF. The CDR3 bases are TGCAGCGCCCAAAACACCGGGGAGCTGTTTTTT.

To note about this clonotype: As the CDR3 is not closed by the conserved phenylalanine or tryptophan, this likely results from a read error. No DNA is shown, since the ends of the CDR3 on it are uncertain; the CDR3 is the one TCRdb lists. The V and J genes are TRBV10-3 and TRBJ2-7; the DNA was not compared with TRBD2, the D call given in the table. Inclusive of both ends, the CDR3 amounts to 12 amino acids. Germline CDR1 ENHRY, CDR2 SYGVKD. The CDR3 loop is CAISEPGASGRI.